This is a list of T cell receptor beta chains from one sample in a study of blood T cell repertoires in COVID-19. The protocol was immunoSEQ multiplex PCR, while the TCRdb copy is restricted to in-frame clones and leaves out a portion. The sample lists 150,000 to 200,000 clones; more than 75% were seen once. The sequenced sample was peripheral blood. Receptors were obtained from a person aged 70 to 79 with COVID-19, enrolled during active disease. Both conserved end residues are part of each CDR3. The D gene is left open where the match is weak. Some rows have no size entry. The others give once, few or many, or a class for an expanded clone.

abundance	d_gene	v_gene	j_gene	CDR3aa	CDR3nt
NA	NA	TRBV6-5	TRBJ1-1	CASSYLGGNTEAFF	TGTGCCAGCAGTTACCTAGGGGGGAACACTGAAGCTTTCTTT
NA	NA	TRBV19	TRBJ1-1	CASGGLNTEAFF	TGTGCCAGTGGGGGACTTAACACTGAAGCTTTCTTT
NA	TRBD1	TRBV5-1	TRBJ2-2	CASSLDRVGAGELFF	TGCGCCAGCAGCCTGGACAGGGTTGGGGCCGGGGAGCTGTTTTTT
NA	TRBD1	TRBV5-1	TRBJ1-1	CASSLRSGGLPEAFF	TGCGCCAGCAGCCTTAGATCAGGGGGCCTTCCTGAAGCTTTCTTT
NA	NA	TRBV3-1/TRBV3-2	TRBJ2-3	CASSQTFMTATDTQYF	TGTGCCAGCAGTCAAACGTTCATGACAGCCACAGATACGCAGTATTTT
NA	TRBD1	TRBV7-2	TRBJ2-3	CASSPGGRGSTDTQYF	TGTGCCAGCAGCCCAGGGGGCCGGGGTAGCACAGATACGCAGTATTTT
NA	TRBD2	TRBV11-1	TRBJ2-1	CASSARLAGGLNEQFF	TGTGCCAGCAGCGCACGACTAGCGGGTGGTCTCAATGAGCAGTTCTTC
NA	NA	TRBV10-2	TRBJ1-2	CASSILSVYGYTF	TGCGCCAGCAGTATCTTATCAGTCTATGGCTACACCTTC
NA	TRBD2	TRBV4-3	TRBJ2-1	CASSHSIRSGSVHNEQFF	TGCGCCAGCAGCCACTCCATCCGTAGCGGGAGTGTTCACAATGAGCAGTTCTTC
NA	NA	TRBV7-2	TRBJ1-1	CASSPRAGVSAEAFF	TGTGCCAGCAGCCCCCGGGCCGGGGTCTCGGCTGAAGCTTTCTTT
NA	TRBD1	TRBV5-1	TRBJ2-7	CASRKRTGETYEQYF	TGCGCCAGCAGGAAAAGGACAGGGGAGACCTACGAGCAGTACTTC
NA	NA	TRBV19	TRBJ2-3	CASSILNRADTQYF	TGTGCCAGTAGTATTCTAAACCGGGCAGATACGCAGTATTTT
NA	TRBD2	TRBV9	TRBJ2-2	CASSVAFAGGPNTGELFF	TGTGCCAGCAGCGTAGCTTTTGCGGGAGGGCCGAACACCGGGGAGCTGTTTTTT
NA	NA	TRBV19	TRBJ1-2	CASSRGLSYGYTF	TGTGCCAGTAGCCGGGGTTTGAGCTATGGCTACACCTTC
NA	TRBD1	TRBV7-8	TRBJ1-6	CASSRTLQGVQSPLHF	TGTGCCAGCAGCCGAACCCTACAGGGGGTACAGTCACCCCTCCACTTT
NA	TRBD2	TRBV7-6	TRBJ2-3	CASSSGMAGGGMADTQYF	TGTGCCAGCAGCTCTGGGATGGCCGGCGGGGGGATGGCAGATACGCAGTATTTT
few	TRBD1	TRBV2	TRBJ1-1	CASSVDRGSTEAFF	TGTGCCAGCAGTGTGGACAGGGGTAGCACTGAAGCTTTCTTT
NA	NA	TRBV28	TRBJ2-7	CASSSTVGRDPAYEQYF	TGTGCCAGCAGTTCAACCGTAGGGCGGGACCCAGCCTACGAGCAGTACTTC
NA	NA	TRBV5-1	TRBJ2-7	CASSLDSGFRYEQYF	TGCGCCAGCAGCTTGGATTCGGGGTTCCGCTACGAGCAGTACTTC
NA	NA	TRBV18	TRBJ1-2	CASSPPTNYGYTF	TGTGCCAGCTCACCACCTACTAACTATGGCTACACCTTC